The present T cell receptor (beta chain) was sequenced within a study of blood T cell repertoires in COVID-19. Turning to the study itself: From the United States, Italy and Spain came samples of acute and convalescent COVID-19. PBMCs, B-cell-depleted T cells, or T cells were the source of the cDNA or gDNA that made up the material.

Authors' methods: Reference gene primers were amplified, and this amplification served to estimate nucleated cell counts. Only in-frame clones appear in the TCRdb table, and some are missing; sequencing was by immunoSEQ multiplex PCR. Clonal size and the V and J genes are those of that table, whereas D and trimming came from the DNA. This sample has some 100,000 clones, with just over 85% found just once. Germline V CDR1 and CDR2: SGHVS, FQNEAQ. V was cut by 1 base and J by 0 bases, with 4 bases left in between. The CDR3 consists of 14 residues. The sample was peripheral blood. The TCR comes from a woman aged 70 to 79 with acute or convalescent COVID-19. This chain connects TRBV7-8 to TRBJ2-1; D is uncertain. CDR3 sequence (DNA): TGTGCCAGCAGCTTAGGCGGCTCCTACAATGAGCAGTTCTTC. Encoded protein: CASSLGGSYNEQFF.